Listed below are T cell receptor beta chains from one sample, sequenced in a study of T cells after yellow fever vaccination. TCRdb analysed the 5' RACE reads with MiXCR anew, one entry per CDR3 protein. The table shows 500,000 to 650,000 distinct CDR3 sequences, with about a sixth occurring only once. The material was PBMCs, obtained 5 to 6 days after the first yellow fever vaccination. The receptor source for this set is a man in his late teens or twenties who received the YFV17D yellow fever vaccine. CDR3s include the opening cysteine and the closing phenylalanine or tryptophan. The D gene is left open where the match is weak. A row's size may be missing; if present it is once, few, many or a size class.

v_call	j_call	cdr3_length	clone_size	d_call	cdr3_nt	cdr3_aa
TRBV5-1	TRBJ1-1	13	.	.	TGCGCCAGCAGCTTCGACGGGGTCACTGAAGCTTTCTTT	CASSFDGVTEAFF
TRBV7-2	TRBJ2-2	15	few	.	TGTGCCAGCAGCTTAGTAGGGGCATACACCGGGGAGCTGTTTTTT	CASSLVGAYTGELFF
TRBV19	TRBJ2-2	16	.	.	TGTGCCAGTAAAGGGGGAGGGCAGGAAGGAACCGGGGAGCTGTTTTTT	CASKGGGQEGTGELFF
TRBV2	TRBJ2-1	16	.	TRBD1	TGTGCCGGGGCCCGGGGACAGTCCAATATCTACAATGAGCAGTTCTTC	CAGARGQSNIYNEQFF
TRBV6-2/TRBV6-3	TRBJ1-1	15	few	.	TGTGCCAGCAGAGTTACTGGAGGGGCCCGGACTGAAGCTTTCTTT	CASRVTGGARTEAFF
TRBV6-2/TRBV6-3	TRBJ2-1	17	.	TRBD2	TGTGCCAGCAGTTTTCTAGCGGGGGGGCCCGGCCTCTATGAGCAGTTCTTC	CASSFLAGGPGLYEQFF
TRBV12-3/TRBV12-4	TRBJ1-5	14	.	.	TGTGCCAGCCGAGCTCAGGGTTCGGGACAGCCCCAGCATTTT	CASRAQGSGQPQHF
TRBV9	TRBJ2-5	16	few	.	TGTGCCAGCAGCGGCGGCGGCAGGGGTTTGGGAGAGACCCAGTACTTC	CASSGGGRGLGETQYF
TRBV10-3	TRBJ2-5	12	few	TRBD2	TGTGCCATCAGTGAGGGCGGGGGGGCTCAGGAGTTC	CAISEGGGAQEF
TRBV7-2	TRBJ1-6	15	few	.	TGTGCCAGCAGCTTGGGGCTGACGGAAAATTCACCCCTCCACTTT	CASSLGLTENSPLHF
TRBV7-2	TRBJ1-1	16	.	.	TGTGCCAGCAGCTTAAATTCTGGGGGCGGAAACACTGAAGCTTTCTTT	CASSLNSGGGNTEAFF
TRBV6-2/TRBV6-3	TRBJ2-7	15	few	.	TGTGCCAGCAAACTGGTAGCAGGGGATCCCTACGAGCAGTACTTC	CASKLVAGDPYEQYF
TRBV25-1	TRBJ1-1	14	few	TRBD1	TGTGCCAGCACCCCCTCCGGGACAGTAAATGAAGCTTTCTTT	CASTPSGTVNEAFF
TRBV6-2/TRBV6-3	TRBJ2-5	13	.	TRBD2	TGTGCCACGATGACTAGCGGGGTCGAGACCCAGTACTTC	CATMTSGVETQYF
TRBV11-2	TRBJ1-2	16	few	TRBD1	TGTGCCAGCAGCTTGGGATCCGGGACAGAACGATATGGCTACACCTTC	CASSLGSGTERYGYTF
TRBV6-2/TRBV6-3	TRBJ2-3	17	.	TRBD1	TGTGCCAGCAGTTACAGGCGGGACAGGGGATACACAGATACGCAGTATTTT	CASSYRRDRGYTDTQYF
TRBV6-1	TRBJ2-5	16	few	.	TGTGCCAGCAACCCTGGTAACAGGCGGAAAGGAGAGACCCAGTACTTC	CASNPGNRRKGETQYF
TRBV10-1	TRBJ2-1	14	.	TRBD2	TGCGCCAGCAGTGAGTCCAGACTAGCGAATGAGCAGTTCTTC	CASSESRLANEQFF
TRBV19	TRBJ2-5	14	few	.	TGTGCCAGTACTCCTGCGGGGCCTCAAGAGACCCAGTACTTC	CASTPAGPQETQYF
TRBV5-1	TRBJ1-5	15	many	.	TGCGCCAGCAGTTATTCTCCGAATAGCAATCAGCCCCAGCATTTT	CASSYSPNSNQPQHF
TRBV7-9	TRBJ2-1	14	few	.	TGTGCCAGCAGCTCTCGGACAGACTACAATGAGCAGTTCTTC	CASSSRTDYNEQFF
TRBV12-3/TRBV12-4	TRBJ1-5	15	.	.	TGTGCCAGCAGTTTGAACCACGGGGAGAATCAGCCCCAGCATTTT	CASSLNHGENQPQHF
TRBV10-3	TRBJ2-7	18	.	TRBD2	TGTGCCATCAGTTTAAGGTGGCTAGCGGGTCCTTATTCCTACGAGCAGTACTTC	CAISLRWLAGPYSYEQYF
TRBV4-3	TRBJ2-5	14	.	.	TGCGCCAGCAGCCAAGGGGGGATCGGGGGGACCCAGTACTTC	CASSQGGIGGTQYF
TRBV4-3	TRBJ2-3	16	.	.	TGCGCCAGCAGCCAAGTCGACAGACTTAGCACAGATACGCAGTATTTT	CASSQVDRLSTDTQYF
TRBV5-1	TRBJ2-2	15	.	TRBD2	TGCGCCAGCAGCTTTAGCGGGGCAAACACCGGGGAGCTGTTTTTT	CASSFSGANTGELFF
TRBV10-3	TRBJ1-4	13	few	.	TGTGCCACCCGGGGGGCCCCGGGTGAAAAACTGTTTTTT	CATRGAPGEKLFF
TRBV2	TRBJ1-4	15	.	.	TGTGCCAGCAGTGAAATTGTTACAGGGTGGGAAAAACTGTTTTTT	CASSEIVTGWEKLFF
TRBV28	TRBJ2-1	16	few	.	TGTGCCAGCAGTTTCCGCGGGACGAGGGCCAATGGTGAGCAGTTCTTC	CASSFRGTRANGEQFF
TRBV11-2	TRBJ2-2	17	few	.	TGTGCCAGCAGCTTTGGGCCCCGGGACGGGGCGGACGGGGAGCTGTTTTTT	CASSFGPRDGADGELFF